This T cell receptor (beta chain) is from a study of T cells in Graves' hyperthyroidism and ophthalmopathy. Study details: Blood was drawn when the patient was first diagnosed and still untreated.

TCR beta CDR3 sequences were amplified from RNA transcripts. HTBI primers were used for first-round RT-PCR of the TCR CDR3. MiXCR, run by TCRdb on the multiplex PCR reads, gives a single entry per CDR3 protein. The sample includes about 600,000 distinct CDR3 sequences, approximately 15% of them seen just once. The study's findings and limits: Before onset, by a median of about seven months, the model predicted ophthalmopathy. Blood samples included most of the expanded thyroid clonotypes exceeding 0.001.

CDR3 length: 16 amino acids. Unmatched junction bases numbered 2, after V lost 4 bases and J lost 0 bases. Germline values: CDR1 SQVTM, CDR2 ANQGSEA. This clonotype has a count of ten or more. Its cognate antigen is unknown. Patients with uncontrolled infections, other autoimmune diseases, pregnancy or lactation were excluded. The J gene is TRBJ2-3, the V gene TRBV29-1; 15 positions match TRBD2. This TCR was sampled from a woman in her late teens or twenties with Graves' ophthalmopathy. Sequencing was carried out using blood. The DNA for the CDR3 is TGCAGCGTTGCCGGGACTAGCGGGAGGAGCACAGATACGCAGTATTTT. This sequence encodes CSVAGTSGRSTDTQYF.